Given below is one T cell receptor (beta chain) in context. What it recognizes is unknown. With 8 bases removed from V and 5 bases from J, the gap between germline ends came to 18 bases. CDR3 length: 13 residues. Germline V gives CDR1 SQVTM, CDR2 ANQGSEA. The data derive from a study of T cell responses to AZD1222 COVID-19 vaccine. Points from the study as a whole: Two doses of AZD1222 preceded a rise in Spike-specific TCR breadth and depth.

The method was immunoSEQ multiplex PCR; TCRdb's version includes in-frame clones alone and lacks a portion of them. This table has approximately 220,000 clones, roughly 91% appearing once. The chain combines TRBV29-1 with TRBJ1-2; D is perhaps TRBD1 (5 bases). The TCR comes from an adult in good health. Material: peripheral blood, obtained on day 0 of MenACWY control vaccination. The CDR3 DNA sequence: TGCAGCATCAGCCAGGGAGTCGGATATGGCTACACCTTC. Translating gives CSISQGVGYGYTF. Full variable domain (missing parts from reference TRBV29-1 and TRBJ1-2): SAVISQKPSRDICQRGTSLTIQCQVDSQVTMMFWYRQQPGQSLTLIATANQGSEATYESGFVIDKFPISRPNLTFSTLTVSNMSPEDSSIYLCSISQGVGYGYTFGSGTRLTVV.